This T cell receptor beta chain was sequenced for a study of CD8 T cells in Susac syndrome. RNA, at 0.5 to 1 ug, was reverse transcribed with random hexamers. TCRdb reprocessed the immunoSEQ multiplex PCR reads via MiXCR and lists one record per CDR3 protein. Among under 200,000 distinct CDR3 sequences listed, 90% to 95% were seen once. Sequencing of TCR beta was carried out in blood CD8+ and CD4+ T cells. Germline values: CDR1 ENHRY, CDR2 SYGVKD. Trimming removed 3 bases at V and 6 bases at J, with 8 bases between. This CDR3 spans 12 amino acids. Material for sequencing was CD4+ T cells from PBMCs. This receptor was obtained from a human donor in good health. The chain links TRBV10-3 to TRBJ1-2; D ambiguous. CDR3 coding DNA: TGTGCCATCAGTGAATTCCCCGATGGCTACACCTTC. Translation: CAISEFPDGYTF.